The 10 T cell receptor beta chains in this list originate from one sample, sequenced in a study of blood T cell repertoires in COVID-19. TCRdb's table, derived via immunoSEQ multiplex PCR, lists solely in-frame clones and lacks some. The repertoire consists of about 300,000 clones, with more than 75% occurring once and the leading ten covering about 10%. The sequenced sample was PBMCs or T cells enriched from blood (not recorded which). Receptors originate from a young woman who had recovered from COVID-19.

The chain couples TRBV19 to TRBJ1-2; tentatively, D is TRBD1 (5 bases). V gave up 6 bases and J gave up 5 bases, with 13 bases separating them. CDR1 is LNHDA and CDR2 is SQIVND in the germline V gene (reference sequence). The CDR3 covers 13 residues. The CDR3: CASSRPQDYGYTF. CDR3 nucleotide sequence: TGTGCCAGTAGCAGACCACAGGATTATGGCTACACCTTC.

This clone showed up just once. The V and J genes are TRBV5-6 and TRBJ1-5, with no clear D. The CDR3 is made up of 14 amino acids. Germline V lookup: CDR1 SGHDT, CDR2 YYEEEE. V was cut by 0 bases and J by 7 bases, with 11 bases left in between. CDR3 sequence: CASSLVGDGQPQHF. CDR3 coding DNA: TGTGCCAGCAGCTTGGTGGGAGATGGCCAGCCCCAGCATTTT.

This chain links TRBV20-1 with TRBJ1-2; D not resolved. V was shortened by 3 bases and J by 4 bases, with 12 bases between the two germline ends. Germline assignment: CDR1 DFQATT and CDR2 SNEGSKA (reference sequence). This CDR3 contains 13 residues. The CDR3: CSASELAAYGYTF. The CDR3 DNA reads TGCAGTGCTAGTGAATTGGCGGCCTATGGCTACACCTTC.

V gene TRBV24-1 combines with J gene TRBJ1-5, with D tentatively TRBD1 (6 bases). Trimming stripped 3 bases from V and 0 bases from J, with 14 bases between. Germline V gives CDR1 KGHDR, CDR2 SFDVKD. There are 17 residues in the CDR3. This CDR3 reads CATSDVTGQHSNQPQHF. CDR3 bases: TGTGCCACCAGTGATGTTACGGGACAACATAGCAATCAGCCCCAGCATTTT.

V usage is TRBV9 and J usage is TRBJ2-7, with D tentatively TRBD2 (5 bases). CDR1 SGDLS and CDR2 YYNGEE come from the germline V gene. V shed 0 bases and J shed 0 bases, with 13 bases lying between them. The CDR3 totals 16 residues. CDR3 region: CASSVDSGYSSYEQYF. The CDR3 coding sequence is TGTGCCAGCAGCGTAGACAGCGGTTACAGCTCCTACGAGCAGTACTTC.

This chain connects TRBV4-1 to TRBJ1-6; TRBD1 matches 8 bases. CDR1 and CDR2 (germline): MGHRA, YSYEKL. The V and J ends lost 4 bases and 5 bases, in that order; junction bases with no gene match: 7. The CDR3 is 16 amino acids. CDR3 region: CASSLLTGVDNSPLHF. DNA of the CDR3: TGCGCCAGCAGCCTACTGACAGGGGTTGATAATTCACCCCTCCACTTT.

The chain uses TRBV5-6 and TRBJ1-1, with 8 bases fitting TRBD1. CDR1 is SGHDT and CDR2 is YYEEEE in the germline V gene. CDR3 length equals 15 residues. The V and J ends lost 4 bases and 10 bases, in that order; junction bases with no gene match: 15. Written as DNA, the CDR3 is TGTGCCAGCAGCCCGGCTGGACAGGGACCCTTGGCAGCTTTCTTT. This translates into CASSPAGQGPLAAFF. The complete variable domain, with remaining parts taken from reference TRBV5-6 and TRBJ1-1, reads DAGVTQSPTHLIKTRGQQVTLRCSPKSGHDTVSWYQQALGQGPQFIFQYYEEEERQRGNFPDRFSGHQFPNYSSELNVNALLLGDSALYLCASSPAGQGPLAAFFGQGTRLTVV.

The chain links TRBV7-9 to TRBJ2-3, with TRBD2 as a possible D gene (6 bases). CDR1 SEHNR and CDR2 FQNEAQ come from the germline V gene (reference sequence). CDR3 size: 14 residues. Trimming took off 7 bases at V and 2 bases at J, with 13 bases between the two ends. CDR3 sequence: CASTLEGLTDTQYF. The CDR3 nucleotides are TGTGCCAGCACCTTGGAGGGACTCACAGATACGCAGTATTTT.

The chain joins TRBV18 to TRBJ2-1; 9 bases are a match to TRBD2. Trimming at V came to 4 bases and at J to 5 bases, leaving 9 bases not matched to a gene. The CDR3 sequence is 16 residues long. Germline assignment: CDR1 KGHSH and CDR2 LQKENI. The chain's CDR3 is CASSREGLASNNEQFF. CDR3 sequence (DNA): TGTGCCAGCTCACGGGAAGGACTAGCGTCGAACAATGAGCAGTTCTTC.

This chain joins TRBV27 and TRBJ2-2; 13 bases are shared with TRBD2. V trimming: 6 bases; J trimming: 4 bases; junction bases outside the gene matches: 5. Looked up from germline, CDR1 is MNHEY and CDR2 is SMNVEV (reference sequence). CDR3 length: 16 residues. Here the CDR3 reads CASRGLAGEITGELFF. As DNA, the CDR3 is TGTGCCAGCAGAGGACTAGCGGGAGAGATCACCGGGGAGCTGTTTTTT.